The clone carrying this T cell receptor beta chain has just a few counts. As yet, its antigen is unknown. The source of the sample is a study of T-cell memory formation after mild COVID-19. TCR alpha and TCR beta cDNA libraries carrying sample barcodes and UMIs came from 5'RACE with constant-segment primers. TCRdb redid the calling of the 5' RACE reads with MiXCR, one entry per CDR3 protein. The sample consists of approximately 350,000 distinct CDR3 sequences, over 10% of them appearing once. Findings and limits, study-wide: Certain responding clones were present in pre-infection memory, suggesting participation of cross-reactive memory. CD4/CD8 balance characterized clones contracting day 15 to 85, and CD4+ skew characterized later expanders. Among contracting clones, CD4+ were mainly CM/EM and CD8+ enriched in EMRA.

This CDR3 comprises 14 residues. With 5 bases clipped from V and 5 bases from J, the junction kept 6 bases outside the gene matches. In germline, CDR1 is SGHTA, CDR2 FQGNSA. V usage is TRBV7-2 and J usage is TRBJ2-1; 7 positions agree with TRBD2. Sequenced sample: PBMCs or a T cell subset sorted from them (not recorded which). This TCR came from a young man who had mild COVID-19 (a few samples of this study predate the infection). Cell type and time point are not known. DNA of the CDR3: TGTGCCAGCAGCCCTCCCGGACTAGACAATGAGCAGTTCTTC. Its translation: CASSPPGLDNEQFF.